This T cell receptor beta chain was observed in a study of T cells expressing NK-cell markers. About the research overall: Among eight sequenced donors, seven carried HCMV seropositivity while one was seronegative.

Making the TCR beta cDNA relied on 5'RACE template switching with UMIs. Each CDR3 protein gets one entry in TCRdb, which reprocessed the 5' RACE reads and gives no DNA. The data include a few hundred thousand distinct CDR3 sequences; the top ten clones carry around 0.42%. Study conclusions and caveats: In a group of several donors, dominant NKG2C+ clonotypes represented about 1.0-7.5% of CD8+ T cells. Whether expanded NKG2C+ T cell clones were HCMV-specific remained unclear.

Points on this clonotype: What it binds is not known.

Germline CDR1 SGHRS, CDR2 YFSETQ. The length of the CDR3 is 13 residues. Input material: blood T cells: a sorted CD56 or NKG2C T cell subset, CD4+ or CD8+ T cells, or bulk PBMC T cells (not recorded which). This sequence originates from a man in his late teens or twenties in good health. This rearrangement joins TRBV5-1 to TRBJ1-6. The CDR3 sequence: CASSLESDSPLHF.